This T cell receptor beta chain was profiled in a study of cytomegalovirus exposure and HLA in healthy donors. Turning to the study itself: Falling in the Caucasian-associated ancestry cluster were 80% to 85% of 398 genotyped donors.

The study's findings and limits: The study flagged about 150 TCR beta chains as cytomegalovirus-associated. Reportedly, fewer N-insertions than the roughly 690-donor mean appeared in an Asian-associated ancestry cluster in a later analysis. A missense variant in DCLRE1C was later tied to TCR beta V- and J-gene trimming.

Use of 60 Vbeta and 13 Jbeta primers characterized the PCR. Assay: immunoSEQ multiplex PCR; the TCRdb copy retains only in-frame clones and omits some. The sample holds more than 90,000 clones; roughly three quarters are singletons and the top ten take about 2%. On this clone: Its cognate antigen is unknown.

V shed 10 bases and J shed 2 bases, with 11 bases lying between them. Per germline, CDR1 MNHEY and CDR2 SMNVEV (reference sequence). The CDR3 has 12 amino acids. The sequenced material came from PBMCs. The chain employs TRBV27 and TRBJ1-2, with D possibly matching TRBD1 (6 bases). The sequence was collected from a man in his forties or fifties in good health and CMV-seronegative. CDR3 DNA: TGTGCCACTCGCGGGGGCAACTATGGCTACACCTTC. It translates to CATRGGNYGYTF.